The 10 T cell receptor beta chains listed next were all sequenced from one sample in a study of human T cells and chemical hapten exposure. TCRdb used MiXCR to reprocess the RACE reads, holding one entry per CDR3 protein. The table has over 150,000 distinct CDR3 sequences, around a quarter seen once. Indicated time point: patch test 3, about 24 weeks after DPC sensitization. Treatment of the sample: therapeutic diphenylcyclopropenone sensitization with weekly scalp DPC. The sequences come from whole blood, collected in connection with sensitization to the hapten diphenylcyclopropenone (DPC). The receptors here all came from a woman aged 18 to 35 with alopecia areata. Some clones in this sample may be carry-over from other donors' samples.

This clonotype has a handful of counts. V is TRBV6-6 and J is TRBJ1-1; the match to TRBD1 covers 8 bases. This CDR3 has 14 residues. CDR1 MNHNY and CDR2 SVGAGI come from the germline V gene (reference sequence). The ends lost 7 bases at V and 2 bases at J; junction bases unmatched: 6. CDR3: CASTDRGGNTEAFF. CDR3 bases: TGTGCCAGCACCGACAGGGGCGGAAACACTGAAGCTTTCTTT.

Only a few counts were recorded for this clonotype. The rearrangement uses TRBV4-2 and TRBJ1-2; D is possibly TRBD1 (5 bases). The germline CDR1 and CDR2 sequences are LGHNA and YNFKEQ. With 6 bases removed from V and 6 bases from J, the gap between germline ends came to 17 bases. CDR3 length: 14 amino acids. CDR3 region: CASRQHGGGNGYTF. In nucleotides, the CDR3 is TGTGCCAGCAGACAACACGGGGGGGGTAATGGCTACACCTTC.

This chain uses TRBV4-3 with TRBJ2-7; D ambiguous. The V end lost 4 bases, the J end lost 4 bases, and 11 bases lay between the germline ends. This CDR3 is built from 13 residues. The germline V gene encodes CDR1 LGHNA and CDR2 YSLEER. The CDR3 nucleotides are TGCGCCAGCAGCCGCCTTCGCGGTTACGAGCAGTACTTC. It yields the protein CASSRLRGYEQYF.

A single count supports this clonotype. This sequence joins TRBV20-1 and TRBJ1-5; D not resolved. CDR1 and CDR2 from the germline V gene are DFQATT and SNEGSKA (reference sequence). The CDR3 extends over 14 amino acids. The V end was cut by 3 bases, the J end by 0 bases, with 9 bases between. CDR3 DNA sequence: TGCAGTGCTAGGTCGTGGTATAGCAATCAGCCCCAGCATTTT. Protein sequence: CSARSWYSNQPQHF.

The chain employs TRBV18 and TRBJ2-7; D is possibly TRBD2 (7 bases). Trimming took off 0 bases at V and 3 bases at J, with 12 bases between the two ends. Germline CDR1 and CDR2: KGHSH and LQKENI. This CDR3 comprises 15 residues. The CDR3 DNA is TGTGCCAGCTCACCACCGGGGGGGGCGATCTACGAGCAGTACTTC. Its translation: CASSPPGGAIYEQYF.

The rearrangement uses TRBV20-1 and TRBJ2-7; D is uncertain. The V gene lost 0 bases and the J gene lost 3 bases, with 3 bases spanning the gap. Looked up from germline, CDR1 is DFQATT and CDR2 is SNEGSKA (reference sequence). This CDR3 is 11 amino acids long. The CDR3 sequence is CSAREGYEQYF. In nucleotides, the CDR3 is TGCAGTGCTAGAGAGGGCTACGAGCAGTACTTC.

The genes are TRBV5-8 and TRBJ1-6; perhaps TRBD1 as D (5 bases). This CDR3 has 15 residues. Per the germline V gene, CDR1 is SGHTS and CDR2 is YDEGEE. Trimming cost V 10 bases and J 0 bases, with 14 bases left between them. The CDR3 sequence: CAGSQGISYNSPLHF. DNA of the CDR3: TGTGCCGGATCCCAGGGCATCTCCTATAATTCACCCCTCCACTTT.

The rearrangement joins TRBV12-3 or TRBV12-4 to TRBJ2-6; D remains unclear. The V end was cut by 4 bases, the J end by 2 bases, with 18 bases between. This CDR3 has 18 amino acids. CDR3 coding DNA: TGTGCCAGCAGTTCCTCATCCAGGAATGTCCCTGGGGCCAACGTCCTGACTTTC. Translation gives CASSSSSRNVPGANVLTF.

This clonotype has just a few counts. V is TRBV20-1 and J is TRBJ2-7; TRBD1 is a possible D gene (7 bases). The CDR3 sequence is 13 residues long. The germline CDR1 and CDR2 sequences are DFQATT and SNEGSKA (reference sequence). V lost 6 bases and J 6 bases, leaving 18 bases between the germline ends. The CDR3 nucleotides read TGCAGTGCCCCGCGGGACAGAATGGGCGAGCAGTACTTC. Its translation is CSAPRDRMGEQYF.

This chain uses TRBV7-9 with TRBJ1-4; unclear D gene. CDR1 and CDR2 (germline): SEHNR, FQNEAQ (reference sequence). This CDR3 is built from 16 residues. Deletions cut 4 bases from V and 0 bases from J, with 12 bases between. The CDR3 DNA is TGTGCCAGCAGCTGGCGGGCAGCAGCAACTAATGAAAAACTGTTTTTT. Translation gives CASSWRAAATNEKLFF. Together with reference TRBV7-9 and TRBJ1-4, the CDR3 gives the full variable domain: DTGVSQNPRHKITKRGQNVTFRCDPISEHNRLYWYRQTLGQGPEFLTYFQNEAQLEKSRLLSDRFSAERPKGSFSTLEIQRTEQGDSAMYLCASSWRAAATNEKLFFGSGTQLSVL.